The rows below give T cell receptor beta chains drawn from one sample of a study of blood T cell repertoires in COVID-19. Using immunoSEQ multiplex PCR, the repertoire was profiled, and TCRdb retains in-frame clones only, with some absent. The sample comprises 140,000 to 150,000 clones, about 79% of which are singletons, and 10% rests with the top ten. The sample comprised peripheral blood. Receptors were obtained from a man aged 55 to 70 with active or convalescent COVID-19. Both conserved end residues are part of each CDR3. A D gene is named only where the DNA matches it firmly. Only part of the rows carry a size: once, few, many, or a class if the clone is expanded.

cdr3_length	clone_size	v_call	j_call	d_call	cdr3_aa	cdr3_nt
15	.	TRBV4-3	TRBJ2-3	TRBD2	CASSQSLAGVDTQYF	TGCGCCAGCAGCCAATCCCTAGCGGGAGTAGATACGCAGTATTTT
19	.	TRBV6-1	TRBJ2-3	.	CASSETLGGSAGSTDTQYF	TGTGCCAGCAGTGAAACGCTAGGAGGGTCTGCAGGGAGCACAGATACGCAGTATTTT
16	.	TRBV9	TRBJ2-5	.	CASSVAAGVGGETQYF	TGTGCCAGCAGCGTAGCGGCGGGAGTAGGGGGTGAGACCCAGTACTTC
16	few	TRBV6-5	TRBJ1-3	.	CASSYSDSSSGNTIYF	TGTGCCAGCAGTTACTCGGACAGTTCCTCTGGAAACACCATATATTTT
14	.	TRBV11-2	TRBJ1-2	.	CASSKQGQGYGYTF	TGTGCCAGCAGCAAACAGGGTCAGGGCTATGGCTACACCTTC
14	.	TRBV5-1	TRBJ2-2	.	CASSLQGYTGELFF	TGCGCCAGCAGCTTGCAGGGCTATACCGGGGAGCTGTTTTTT
13	.	TRBV6-2/TRBV6-3	TRBJ1-5	.	CASSYESYQPQHF	TGTGCCAGCAGTTACGAGAGCTATCAGCCCCAGCATTTT
13	.	TRBV19	TRBJ2-7	TRBD1	CASSIGTGDEQYF	TGTGCCAGTAGTATCGGGACAGGGGACGAGCAGTACTTC
14	.	TRBV5-4	TRBJ1-2	.	CASSPGGGRTSYTF	TGTGCCAGCAGCCCCGGGGGGGGGCGAACCAGCTACACCTTC
15	.	TRBV6-5	TRBJ1-1	TRBD1	CASRDRGRGRTEAFF	TGTGCCAGCCGGGACAGGGGGCGAGGGCGCACTGAAGCTTTCTTT
17	.	TRBV2	TRBJ2-1	.	CASSEARGRGPNNEQFF	TGTGCCAGCAGTGAAGCCAGGGGCAGGGGCCCAAACAATGAGCAGTTCTTC
13	.	TRBV30	TRBJ1-2	TRBD1	CAWNGQGAGGYTF	TGTGCCTGGAATGGACAGGGGGCGGGTGGCTACACCTTC
15	.	TRBV5-5	TRBJ2-1	.	CASSFGHPGDNEQFF	TGTGCCAGCAGCTTTGGCCACCCAGGGGACAATGAGCAGTTCTTC
15	once	TRBV6-5	TRBJ1-3	TRBD1	CASSPGQGAGNTIYF	TGTGCCAGCAGTCCAGGACAGGGGGCTGGAAACACCATATATTTT
15	few	TRBV6-5	TRBJ1-2	.	CASSQKGGQNYGYTF	TGTGCCAGCAGTCAGAAGGGGGGGCAGAACTATGGCTACACCTTC
14	once	TRBV18	TRBJ1-3	.	CASSPDLDGDTIYF	TGTGCCAGCTCACCCGACCTGGACGGGGACACCATATATTTT
17	.	TRBV7-9	TRBJ2-4	.	CASSLVPGNIAKNIQYF	TGTGCCAGCAGCTTAGTCCCAGGGAACATAGCCAAAAACATTCAGTACTTC
15	.	TRBV2	TRBJ2-2	TRBD2	CASRRGLAPTGELFF	TGTGCCAGCAGGAGGGGACTAGCACCGACCGGGGAGCTGTTTTTT
17	.	TRBV18	TRBJ2-1	TRBD2	CASSALAGVPRRHEQFF	TGTGCCAGCTCAGCACTAGCGGGAGTGCCCCGCCGGCATGAGCAGTTCTTC
14	.	TRBV11-2	TRBJ1-1	.	CASSHGQMNTEAFF	TGTGCCAGCAGCCACGGACAGATGAACACTGAAGCTTTCTTT
15	.	TRBV19	TRBJ2-6	.	CASSMALSGANVLTF	TGTGCCAGTAGTATGGCCTTGTCTGGGGCCAACGTCCTGACTTTC
14	.	TRBV9	TRBJ2-7	.	CASSGGTRAYEQYF	TGTGCCAGCAGCGGGGGGACACGTGCCTACGAGCAGTACTTC